This T cell receptor (beta chain) derives from a study of blood T cell repertoires in COVID-19. Under the authors' procedure: It was from reference gene primer amplification that nucleated cell counts were estimated. Libraries were prepared by immunoSEQ multiplex PCR; TCRdb keeps only in-frame clonotypes and omits some of them. V, J and clone size are those of that table, while D and trimming were read from the DNA. The sample shows 250,000 or so clones, about 91% of them seen only once. From germline, CDR1 is SGHRS and CDR2 YFSETQ. This CDR3 is 16 amino acids long. Germline trimming cut 4 bases from V and 0 bases from J; bases unmatched to any gene: 8. Patients of the Seattle cohort, enrolled during active infection, were followed longitudinally.

The receptor was derived from a woman in her 30s with COVID-19, enrolled during active disease. The specimen was peripheral blood. The rearrangement joins TRBV5-1 to TRBJ2-3; 7 bases agree with TRBD2. Here the CDR3 reads CASSNGLGPSTDTQYF. CDR3 DNA: TGCGCCAGCAGCAATGGACTAGGCCCTAGCACAGATACGCAGTATTTT.